A selection of T cell receptor beta chains follows, all from one sample in a study of blood T cell repertoires in COVID-19. The protocol was immunoSEQ multiplex PCR, while the TCRdb copy is restricted to in-frame clones and leaves out a portion. The data show some 210,000 clones, around four fifths seen once. Sequencing input: peripheral blood. All receptors come from a man between 45 and 60 years old with active or convalescent COVID-19. Each CDR3 is given with its conserved first and last residue. Fields, in order: J gene, CDR3 length, D gene, V gene, clone size, CDR3 protein, CDR3 DNA. The D gene is left open where the match is weak. Only some rows state a clone size, as once, few, many or a class for expanded clones.

J gene: TRBJ2-3; CDR3 length: 16; D gene: TRBD2; V gene: TRBV6-5; clone size: .; CDR3 protein: CASSYLGLGSTDTQYF; CDR3 DNA: TGTGCCAGCAGTTATCTGGGACTAGGTAGCACAGATACGCAGTATTTT
J gene: TRBJ1-2; CDR3 length: 12; D gene: .; V gene: TRBV5-5; clone size: .; CDR3 protein: CASSPNSYGYTF; CDR3 DNA: TGTGCCAGCAGCCCGAACAGCTATGGCTACACCTTC
J gene: TRBJ2-7; CDR3 length: 14; D gene: .; V gene: TRBV11-2; clone size: .; CDR3 protein: CASSLDRNSYEQYF; CDR3 DNA: TGTGCCAGCAGCTTAGACAGGAATAGCTACGAGCAGTACTTC
J gene: TRBJ1-1; CDR3 length: 15; D gene: .; V gene: TRBV20-1; clone size: .; CDR3 protein: CSASLTEYSPLEAFF; CDR3 DNA: TGCAGTGCTAGTTTAACAGAGTACTCACCATTAGAAGCTTTCTTT
J gene: TRBJ1-5; CDR3 length: 14; D gene: .; V gene: TRBV27; clone size: .; CDR3 protein: CASSPPGAHQPQHF; CDR3 DNA: TGTGCCAGCAGTCCACCAGGTGCCCATCAGCCCCAGCATTTT
J gene: TRBJ1-2; CDR3 length: 14; D gene: .; V gene: TRBV7-2; clone size: .; CDR3 protein: CASSLGGGPYGYTF; CDR3 DNA: TGTGCCAGCAGCTTAGGGGGAGGGCCCTATGGCTACACCTTC
J gene: TRBJ2-1; CDR3 length: 13; D gene: .; V gene: TRBV10-1; clone size: .; CDR3 protein: CASSGRLYNEQFF; CDR3 DNA: TGCGCCAGCAGTGGGAGATTGTACAATGAGCAGTTCTTC
J gene: TRBJ2-2; CDR3 length: 18; D gene: TRBD2; V gene: TRBV13; clone size: .; CDR3 protein: CASSSLPTSGVTTGELFF; CDR3 DNA: TGTGCCAGCAGCTCATTACCCACTAGCGGGGTCACCACCGGGGAGCTGTTTTTT
J gene: TRBJ1-4; CDR3 length: 15; D gene: TRBD1; V gene: TRBV4-1; clone size: .; CDR3 protein: CASSLGQGANEKLFF; CDR3 DNA: TGCGCCAGCAGTCTGGGACAGGGGGCGAATGAAAAACTGTTTTTT
J gene: TRBJ2-1; CDR3 length: 14; D gene: TRBD1; V gene: TRBV11-1; clone size: .; CDR3 protein: CASSPGQEYNEQFF; CDR3 DNA: TGTGCCAGCAGCCCGGGACAGGAGTACAATGAGCAGTTCTTC
J gene: TRBJ1-1; CDR3 length: 15; D gene: .; V gene: TRBV7-2; clone size: .; CDR3 protein: CASSLDGGGDTEAFF; CDR3 DNA: TGTGCCAGCAGCTTAGACGGGGGGGGAGACACTGAAGCTTTCTTT
J gene: TRBJ1-1; CDR3 length: 16; D gene: .; V gene: TRBV18; clone size: .; CDR3 protein: CASSHPNLPGGTEAFF; CDR3 DNA: TGTGCCAGCTCCCATCCCAATCTGCCGGGGGGGACTGAAGCTTTCTTT
J gene: TRBJ1-1; CDR3 length: 17; D gene: .; V gene: TRBV10-1; clone size: many; CDR3 protein: CASSESRQYTMNTEAFF; CDR3 DNA: TGCGCCAGCAGTGAGTCCCGACAGTACACAATGAACACTGAAGCTTTCTTT
J gene: TRBJ1-1; CDR3 length: 14; D gene: .; V gene: TRBV4-3; clone size: .; CDR3 protein: CASSLQGAVGEAFF; CDR3 DNA: TGCGCCAGCAGCCTCCAAGGGGCAGTGGGTGAAGCTTTCTTT
J gene: TRBJ2-7; CDR3 length: 16; D gene: .; V gene: TRBV4-2; clone size: .; CDR3 protein: CASSQDGSEGGYEQYF; CDR3 DNA: TGTGCCAGCAGCCAAGATGGCTCGGAGGGCGGATACGAGCAGTACTTC
J gene: TRBJ2-1; CDR3 length: 13; D gene: TRBD1; V gene: TRBV27; clone size: .; CDR3 protein: CASSEVVGDREFF; CDR3 DNA: TGTGCCAGCAGCGAAGTCGTGGGGGACAGGGAGTTCTTC
J gene: TRBJ2-3; CDR3 length: 14; D gene: TRBD1; V gene: TRBV7-2; clone size: .; CDR3 protein: CASSLGQTTDTQYF; CDR3 DNA: TGTGCCAGCAGCTTGGGACAGACCACAGATACGCAGTATTTT
J gene: TRBJ2-7; CDR3 length: 13; D gene: .; V gene: TRBV10-3; clone size: .; CDR3 protein: CAISPFEAYEQYF; CDR3 DNA: TGTGCCATCAGCCCCTTCGAGGCCTACGAGCAGTACTTC
J gene: TRBJ1-2; CDR3 length: 15; D gene: TRBD1; V gene: TRBV9; clone size: .; CDR3 protein: CASSEADRGAYGYTF; CDR3 DNA: TGTGCCAGCAGCGAGGCGGACAGGGGAGCCTATGGCTACACCTTC
J gene: TRBJ2-7; CDR3 length: 15; D gene: .; V gene: TRBV19; clone size: .; CDR3 protein: CASSVGTPPIYEQYF; CDR3 DNA: TGTGCCAGTAGTGTCGGGACACCCCCGATCTACGAGCAGTACTTC
J gene: TRBJ2-7; CDR3 length: 14; D gene: .; V gene: TRBV5-6; clone size: .; CDR3 protein: CASSLGGGVYEQYF; CDR3 DNA: TGTGCCAGCAGCTTGGGGGGCGGGGTCTACGAGCAGTACTTC